The rows below give T cell receptor beta chains drawn from one sample of a study of T cell repertoires in cytomegalovirus infection. TCRdb re-called the reads through MiXCR, storing one row per CDR3 protein. The data contain about 300,000 distinct CDR3 sequences, around 10% of them seen just once; the ten biggest clones take up around 2.6%. Sequenced sample: PBMCs. These receptors all stem from a human donor in good health (CMV status not recorded). Some clones in this sample may be carry-over from other donors' samples. Each CDR3 is given with its conserved first and last residue. A D gene is named only where the DNA matches it firmly. Only some rows state a clone size, as once, few, many or a class for expanded clones.

D gene	clone size	J gene	V gene	CDR3 protein	CDR3 DNA
TRBD2	NA	TRBJ2-1	TRBV12-3/TRBV12-4	CASSLPTRGGIEQFF	TGTGCCAGCAGTTTACCCACGCGGGGGGGGATTGAGCAGTTCTTC
NA	few	TRBJ2-1	TRBV3-1	CASSQDRGAPKFF	TGTGCCAGCAGCCAAGATCGGGGGGCCCCCAAGTTCTTC
TRBD1	many	TRBJ1-5	TRBV7-2	CASSSRTGREPQHF	TGTGCCAGCAGCTCCAGGACAGGGAGGGAGCCCCAGCATTTT
NA	NA	TRBJ2-5	TRBV12-3/TRBV12-4	CASRLSAAETQYF	TGTGCCAGCAGGTTATCAGCGGCGGAGACCCAGTACTTC
NA	many	TRBJ2-7	TRBV6-2/TRBV6-3	CASRSAWHPDSYEQYF	TGTGCCAGCAGGTCAGCCTGGCACCCCGATTCCTACGAGCAGTACTTC
NA	NA	TRBJ2-4	TRBV5-8	CASSFRVGTNIQYF	TGTGCCAGCAGCTTTCGAGTCGGGACAAACATTCAGTACTTC
TRBD2	many	TRBJ2-1	TRBV7-3	CASTPGLAGGMSSYNEQFF	TGTGCCAGCACCCCGGGACTAGCGGGGGGGATGAGCTCCTACAATGAGCAGTTCTTC
TRBD1	few	TRBJ2-7	TRBV28	CASSRTGALTYEQYF	TGTGCCAGCAGTAGAACAGGGGCTCTAACCTACGAGCAGTACTTC
NA	NA	TRBJ1-6	TRBV25-1	CASGQGTGNSPLHF	TGTGCCAGCGGCCAGGGGACGGGAAATTCACCCCTCCACTTT
TRBD1	many	TRBJ2-1	TRBV7-2	CASRRTGGYNEQFF	TGTGCCAGCAGACGGACAGGGGGATACAATGAGCAGTTCTTC
NA	NA	TRBJ2-3	TRBV29-1	CSVKGERGTDTQYF	TGCAGCGTGAAGGGGGAGAGGGGCACAGATACGCAGTATTTT
TRBD1	NA	TRBJ2-5	TRBV5-4	CASSPTRDRVTQYF	TGTGCCAGCAGCCCGACAAGGGACAGGGTAACCCAGTACTTC
NA	many	TRBJ1-1	TRBV29-1	CSVLRGGSEAFF	TGCAGCGTACTAAGAGGGGGGTCTGAAGCTTTCTTT
NA	NA	TRBJ2-2	TRBV7-3	CASSLRSTGGELFF	TGTGCCAGCAGCTTAAGGAGTACGGGCGGGGAGCTGTTTTTT
NA	few	TRBJ2-2	TRBV28	CATSARLPNTRELFF	TGTGCCACCTCAGCGCGACTGCCGAACACCAGGGAGCTGTTTTTT
NA	NA	TRBJ1-2	TRBV28	CASSFDRGAGGYTF	TGTGCCAGCAGTTTTGATCGGGGGGCGGGTGGCTACACCTTC
NA	few	TRBJ1-1	TRBV15	CATSRDRGAHTEAFF	TGTGCCACCAGCAGAGATAGGGGCGCCCACACTGAAGCTTTCTTT
NA	many	TRBJ2-1	TRBV15	CATSSRSGPYNEQFF	TGTGCCACCAGCAGTAGAAGCGGGCCTTACAATGAGCAGTTCTTC
NA	many	TRBJ1-1	TRBV18	CASSPGVLNTEAFF	TGTGCCAGCTCACCAGGGGTTTTGAACACTGAAGCTTTCTTT
NA	NA	TRBJ2-3	TRBV23-1	CASSPHARRGADTQYF	TGCGCCAGCAGTCCCCACGCGAGGAGAGGGGCAGATACGCAGTATTTT
NA	NA	TRBJ1-4	TRBV20-1	CSAVSGMGEKLFF	TGCAGTGCTGTCTCCGGAATGGGGGAAAAACTGTTTTTT
TRBD2	many	TRBJ2-5	TRBV7-2	CASSLGGSGGILQETQYF	TGTGCCAGCAGCTTAGGGGGTAGCGGGGGGATTCTCCAAGAGACCCAGTACTTC
NA	NA	TRBJ1-1	TRBV10-3	CAISGGQASTEAFF	TGTGCCATCAGTGGGGGGCAGGCAAGCACTGAAGCTTTCTTT
NA	many	TRBJ1-2	TRBV20-1	CSARDLWNYGYTF	TGCAGTGCTAGAGATCTTTGGAACTATGGCTACACCTTC
TRBD1	many	TRBJ2-3	TRBV29-1	CSVLQGDRSDTQYF	TGCAGCGTCTTACAGGGGGATCGATCAGATACGCAGTATTTT
NA	NA	TRBJ1-1	TRBV6-5	CASSWGTDGTEAFF	TGTGCCAGCAGCTGGGGGACCGACGGCACTGAAGCTTTCTTT
NA	many	TRBJ2-3	TRBV7-9	CASSSQHPDTQYF	TGTGCCAGCAGCTCGCAACATCCAGATACGCAGTATTTT
TRBD2	many	TRBJ2-5	TRBV7-2	CASSPVGAGGQTQYF	TGTGCCAGCAGCCCCGTAGGAGCGGGGGGGCAGACCCAGTACTTC
TRBD1	many	TRBJ1-5	TRBV12-3/TRBV12-4	CASSSRTGAGQPQHF	TGTGCCAGCAGCTCCCGGACAGGGGCGGGTCAGCCCCAGCATTTT
NA	NA	TRBJ2-3	TRBV5-1	CASSPGEAGRDTQYF	TGCGCCAGCAGCCCCGGCGAGGCTGGTAGAGATACGCAGTATTTT
TRBD2	few	TRBJ2-5	TRBV29-1	CSVSSGGSETQYF	TGCAGCGTTTCTAGCGGGGGGTCCGAGACCCAGTACTTC
NA	many	TRBJ1-2	TRBV7-2	CASSSQSGNSGYTF	TGTGCCAGCAGCTCCCAATCGGGGAACAGTGGCTACACCTTC
NA	many	TRBJ2-2	TRBV6-6	CASSYWGKNGELFF	TGTGCCAGCAGTTACTGGGGCAAGAACGGGGAGCTGTTTTTT
NA	many	TRBJ1-4	TRBV14	CASSQVRSVGEKLFF	TGTGCCAGCAGCCAAGTGAGGTCCGTCGGTGAAAAACTGTTTTTT
NA	few	TRBJ1-2	TRBV28	CASSFSDRLYGYTF	TGTGCCAGCAGTTTTTCAGACAGACTCTATGGCTACACCTTC
NA	many	TRBJ2-2	TRBV7-2	CASSLTGYTGELFF	TGTGCCAGCAGCTTAACAGGGTACACCGGGGAGCTGTTTTTT
TRBD2	many	TRBJ2-3	TRBV5-1	CASSLGLAVSTDTQYF	TGCGCCAGCAGCTTGGGACTAGCGGTGAGCACAGATACGCAGTATTTT
NA	many	TRBJ1-3	TRBV7-9	CASSLSDSEGNTIYF	TGTGCCAGCAGCTTAAGCGACAGTGAGGGAAACACCATATATTTT
TRBD2	many	TRBJ2-2	TRBV28	CASSLGGAFTGELFF	TGTGCCAGCAGCCTCGGGGGGGCATTCACCGGGGAGCTGTTTTTT
NA	many	TRBJ1-1	TRBV7-2	CASSLEASTGAFF	TGTGCCAGCAGCTTAGAGGCCTCCACTGGGGCTTTCTTT
NA	many	TRBJ1-4	TRBV7-6	CASSLVSGRDEKLFF	TGTGCCAGCAGCTTAGTCTCCGGGAGGGATGAAAAACTGTTTTTT
NA	few	TRBJ1-1	TRBV20-1	CSAGKGTHTEAFF	TGCAGTGCTGGGAAGGGGACCCACACTGAAGCTTTCTTT
NA	NA	TRBJ1-1	TRBV7-8	CASSPRGPRNTEAFF	TGTGCCAGCAGCCCAAGGGGACCGAGGAACACTGAAGCTTTCTTT
TRBD1	many	TRBJ2-1	TRBV6-2/TRBV6-3	CASRTFQQGIWAYNEQFF	TGTGCCAGCAGAACCTTTCAACAGGGGATTTGGGCCTACAATGAGCAGTTCTTC
NA	many	TRBJ2-2	TRBV5-1	CASSLRGPSNTGELFF	TGCGCCAGCAGCTTGCGGGGGCCGTCGAACACCGGGGAGCTGTTTTTT
NA	few	TRBJ2-5	TRBV28	CASSRGPQETQYF	TGTGCCAGCAGTCGGGGGCCGCAAGAGACCCAGTACTTC